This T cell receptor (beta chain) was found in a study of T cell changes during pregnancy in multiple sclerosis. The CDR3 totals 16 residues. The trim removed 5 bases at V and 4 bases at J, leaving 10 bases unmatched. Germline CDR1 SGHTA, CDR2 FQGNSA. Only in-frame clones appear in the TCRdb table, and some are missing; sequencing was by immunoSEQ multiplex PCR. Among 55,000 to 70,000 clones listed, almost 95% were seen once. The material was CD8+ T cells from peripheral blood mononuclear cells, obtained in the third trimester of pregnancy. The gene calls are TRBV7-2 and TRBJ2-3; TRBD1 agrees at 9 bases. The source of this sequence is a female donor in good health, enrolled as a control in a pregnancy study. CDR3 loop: CASSPRTGVNADTQYF. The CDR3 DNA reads TGTGCCAGCAGCCCTCGGACAGGGGTTAATGCAGATACGCAGTATTTT. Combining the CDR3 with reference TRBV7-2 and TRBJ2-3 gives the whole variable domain GAGVSQSPSNKVTEKGKDVELRCDPISGHTALYWYRQSLGQGLEFLIYFQGNSAPDKSGLPSDRFSAERTGGSVSTLTIQRTQQEDSAVYLCASSPRTGVNADTQYFGPGTRLTVL.